These 17 T cell receptor beta chains share one sample of origin, sequenced in a study of cytomegalovirus exposure and HLA in healthy donors. The method was immunoSEQ multiplex PCR; TCRdb's version includes in-frame clones alone and lacks a portion of them. The sample includes some 65,000 clones, approximately 96% of them seen just once. The sample comprised PBMCs. The source is a man younger than 35 in good health and CMV-seropositive.

The chain is built from TRBV9 and TRBJ2-3; possible D gene TRBD2, 6 bases. The V gene's germline CDR1 is SGDLS and CDR2 YYNGEE. V lost 2 bases and J lost 0, with 16 bases in between. This CDR3 comprises 17 residues. CDR3 protein: CASSVSGTSPSTDTQYF. CDR3 DNA sequence: TGTGCCAGCAGCGTTTCCGGGACTTCTCCTAGCACAGATACGCAGTATTTT.

The chain combines TRBV4-2 with TRBJ2-1, with TRBD1 as a possible D gene (5 bases). The CDR3 totals 16 residues. With 0 bases removed from V and 0 bases from J, the gap between germline ends came to 9 bases. Looked up from germline, CDR1 is LGHNA and CDR2 is YNFKEQ. The CDR3 reads CASSQDQGSSYNEQFF. The CDR3 DNA follows: TGTGCCAGCAGCCAAGATCAGGGCAGCTCCTACAATGAGCAGTTCTTC.

This clone was seen a single time. This chain connects TRBV2 to TRBJ1-4; D is unresolved. V lost 5 bases and J lost 0, with 4 bases in between. The CDR3 consists of 13 residues. CDR1 is SNHLY, CDR2 FYNNEI, per germline. The CDR3 here is CASSPSTNEKLFF. The CDR3 DNA follows: TGTGCCAGCAGTCCATCAACTAATGAAAAACTGTTTTTT. Full variable domain (missing parts from reference TRBV2 and TRBJ1-4): EPEVTQTPSHQVTQMGQEVILRCVPISNHLYFYWYRQILGQKVEFLVSFYNNEISEKSEIFDDQFSVERPDGSNFTLKIRSTKLEDSAMYFCASSPSTNEKLFFGSGTQLSVL.

V usage is TRBV29-1 and J usage is TRBJ2-1; TRBD2 matches at 8 bases. Germline V gene sequence: CDR1 SQVTM, CDR2 ANQGSEA. The CDR3 sequence is 16 residues long. Trimming at V came to 3 bases and at J to 0 bases, leaving 7 bases not matched to a gene. CDR3 bases: TGCAGCGTTGAGGGGGGAGCGGGAGCCTCCTACAATGAGCAGTTCTTC. As protein: CSVEGGAGASYNEQFF.

The rearrangement joins TRBV30 to TRBJ1-5; no reliable D call. V lost 0 bases to trimming and J lost 11 bases, with 14 bases between them. From germline, CDR1 is GTSNPN and CDR2 SVGIG (reference sequence). CDR3 length: 13 residues. CDR3 loop: CAWSVGLERSQHF. DNA for the CDR3: TGTGCCTGGAGTGTAGGTCTGGAGAGGTCCCAGCATTTT. Supplemented by reference TRBV30 and TRBJ1-5, the full variable domain reads SQTIHQWPATLVQPVGSPLSLECTVEGTSNPNLYWYRQAAGRGLQLLFYSVGIGQISSEVPQNLSASRPQDRQFILSSKKLLLSDSGFYLCAWSVGLERSQHFGDGTRLSIL.

The chain employs TRBV20-1 and TRBJ2-1, with D possibly matching TRBD1 (5 bases). In germline, CDR1 is DFQATT, CDR2 SNEGSKA (reference sequence). V shed 3 bases and J shed 13 bases, with 10 bases lying between them. The CDR3 runs to 10 residues. The CDR3 region is CSASDRTQFF. The CDR3, as DNA: TGCAGTGCTAGTGACAGAACCCAGTTCTTC.

In this sample, this clone turned up a few times. The chain links TRBV12-5 to TRBJ1-2; the D is unclear. Between the trimmed V and J ends, which lost 4 bases and 5 bases, there was a span of 11 bases. CDR1 and CDR2 from the germline V gene are LGHNT and FRNRAP. This CDR3 spans 13 amino acids. CDR3 sequence reads: CASGSETGYGYTF. CDR3 coding DNA: TGTGCTAGTGGTTCTGAGACGGGGTATGGCTACACCTTC. Drawing the rest from reference TRBV12-5 and TRBJ1-2, the complete variable domain is DARVTQTPRHKVTEMGQEVTMRCQPILGHNTVFWYRQTMMQGLELLAYFRNRAPLDDSGMPKDRFSAEMPDATLATLKIQPSEPRDSAVYFCASGSETGYGYTFGSGTRLTVV.

V usage is TRBV29-1 and J usage is TRBJ2-1; 8 bases agree with TRBD2. The germline gives CDR1 SQVTM, CDR2 ANQGSEA. The trim removed 1 base at V and 9 bases at J, leaving 8 bases unmatched. The CDR3 totals 14 residues. The CDR3 nucleotides are TGCAGCGTTGAAGCCCAGCGGGAGACTAGTGAGCAGTTCTTC. Translated: CSVEAQRETSEQFF.

The table lists this clone with a few counts. The chain employs TRBV28 and TRBJ2-1; 7 bases line up with TRBD2. This CDR3 comprises 15 residues. V shed 6 bases, J shed 4 bases, and the junction held 9 bases outside the gene matches. From germline, CDR1 is MDHEN and CDR2 SYDVKM. The DNA for the CDR3 is TGTGCCAGCAGCTTGACTAGCCCTACATACAATGAGCAGTTCTTC. It is translated as CASSLTSPTYNEQFF.

The J gene is TRBJ2-3, the V gene TRBV28; 9 nucleotides line up with TRBD1. Trimming removed 7 bases from V and 2 bases from J; junction bases left unmatched: 19. The CDR3 is made up of 19 amino acids. Germline loops: CDR1 MDHEN, CDR2 SYDVKM. The CDR3 loop reads CASTQLGTGLFHDTDTQYF. In DNA form, the CDR3 reads TGTGCCAGCACGCAACTCGGGACAGGGTTGTTCCATGACACAGATACGCAGTATTTT. The whole variable domain, filled in from reference TRBV28 and TRBJ2-3, reads DVKVTQSSRYLVKRTGEKVFLECVQDMDHENMFWYRQDPGLGLRLIYFSYDVKMKEKGDIPEGYSVSREKKERFSLILESASTNQTSMYLCASTQLGTGLFHDTDTQYFGPGTRLTVL.

The genes are TRBV18 and TRBJ1-5; D is possibly TRBD1 (5 bases). Per germline, CDR1 KGHSH and CDR2 LQKENI. Trimming removed 1 base from V and 4 bases from J, with 23 bases in between. This CDR3 is 19 amino acids long. This chain's CDR3 is CASSPRSRVHLLMNQPQHF. The CDR3 bases are TGTGCCAGCTCACCACGTTCCAGGGTGCATCTATTGATGAATCAGCCCCAGCATTTT.

The gene calls are TRBV6-1 and TRBJ2-7; 7 bases are shared with TRBD2. Germline-derived CDR1 and CDR2 are MNHNS and SASEGT. The CDR3 loop spans 13 amino acids. Trimming took 6 bases from V and 3 from J; bases not matched to a gene: 5. The CDR3 reads CASSLGGGYEQYF. For the CDR3, the DNA is TGTGCCAGCAGCCTCGGCGGGGGCTACGAGCAGTACTTC.

This chain connects TRBV7-9 to TRBJ2-7; 9 nucleotides agree with TRBD1. The CDR3 runs to 14 residues. The germline V gene encodes CDR1 SEHNR and CDR2 FQNEAQ (reference sequence). V lost 5 bases, J lost 2 bases, and 4 bases stayed unmatched. The CDR3 DNA follows: TGTGCCAGCAGCCAGCGGGACAGGGCCTACGAGCAGTACTTC. Protein product: CASSQRDRAYEQYF.

The gene calls are TRBV19 and TRBJ2-3, with 10 bases identical to TRBD1. This CDR3 is 14 amino acids long. The V gene end was trimmed by 5 bases and the J gene end by 4 bases; junction bases not matched to a gene: 3. Germline V lookup: CDR1 LNHDA, CDR2 SQIVND (reference sequence). CDR3 in amino acids: CASSFGQGADTQYF. The CDR3 DNA reads TGTGCCAGTAGTTTCGGACAGGGGGCAGATACGCAGTATTTT.

The V call is TRBV18, the J call TRBJ1-3; perhaps TRBD1 as D (6 bases). This CDR3 comprises 16 residues. V was clipped by 3 bases and J by 4 bases, with 16 bases between them. The germline V gene has CDR1 KGHSH and CDR2 LQKENI. This CDR3 is CASSPRQAAVGNTIYF. CDR3 in DNA: TGTGCCAGCTCACCGCGACAGGCAGCTGTGGGAAACACCATATATTTT.

The chain combines TRBV19 with TRBJ2-6, with D possibly being TRBD2 (5 bases). This CDR3 comprises 15 residues. Between the trimmed V and J ends, which lost 2 bases and 2 bases, there was a span of 7 bases. Germline-derived CDR1 and CDR2 are LNHDA and SQIVND (reference sequence). The CDR3, as DNA: TGTGCCAGTAGTATAAGGACTCCTGGGGCCAACGTCCTGACTTTC. It specifies CASSIRTPGANVLTF.

The chain is built from TRBV27 and TRBJ2-3, with 12 positions matching TRBD2. Germline CDR1 and CDR2: MNHEY and SMNVEV (reference sequence). After removal of 5 bases from V and 4 bases from J, the junction contained 7 bases not matched to a gene. The length of the CDR3 is 16 residues. The CDR3 loop reads CASSTLAGGRADTQYF. The CDR3, as DNA: TGTGCCAGCAGTACCCTAGCGGGGGGGCGCGCAGATACGCAGTATTTT.